These 21 T cell receptor beta chains were sequenced from one sample in a study of monozygotic twins with inflammatory bowel disease. Using the 5' RACE reads, TCRdb records one entry per CDR3 protein without DNA. This sample's table reports about 450,000 distinct CDR3 sequences. The specimen was blood. The receptors originated from a human donor with ulcerative colitis or Crohn's disease, or a healthy co-twin of an affected twin (not recorded which).

The chain carries TRBV6-1 and TRBJ2-4; lacking DNA, the TRBD2 call made by TCRdb goes unchecked. The germline gives CDR1 MNHNS, CDR2 SASEGT. The CDR3 runs to 16 residues. CDR3 sequence: CASSSPAGEGKNIQYF.

This rearrangement joins TRBV20-1 to TRBJ2-3; TCRdb calls TRBD1, which cannot be checked without DNA. The CDR3 is 11 amino acids. Germline-derived CDR1 and CDR2 are DFQATT and SNEGSKA (reference sequence). CDR3 loop: CTPGGADTQYF.

J is TRBJ1-3 and V is TRBV5-1; TCRdb gives TRBD1 as the D gene, but with no DNA this cannot be confirmed. The CDR3 has 15 residues. The germline V gene encodes CDR1 SGHRS and CDR2 YFSETQ. The CDR3 here is CASSLVGTEGNTIYF.

This sequence joins TRBV5-1 and TRBJ2-3; checking the TCRdb D call of TRBD1 is not possible without DNA. The CDR3 runs 16 residues. The V gene's germline CDR1 is SGHRS and CDR2 YFSETQ. CDR3 sequence reads: CASSQVAGGGTDTQYF.

The J gene is TRBJ2-3, the V gene TRBV7-2. Germline lookup yields CDR1 SGHTA and CDR2 FQGNSA. The CDR3 has 13 residues. CDR3 loop: CASSFGFTDTQYF.

The V and J genes are TRBV12-3 or TRBV12-4 and TRBJ1-2. The CDR3 consists of 15 residues. CDR3 protein: CASSSLLGSEGGYTF.

The chain couples TRBV19 to TRBJ2-1; TCRdb selects TRBD1, and the lack of DNA leaves this call unchecked. Germline-derived CDR1 and CDR2 are LNHDA and SQIVND (reference sequence). This CDR3 is 14 amino acids long. The CDR3 sequence is CASRGAASPNEQFF.

This rearrangement joins TRBV7-2 to TRBJ2-2; there is no DNA to check the TCRdb D call of TRBD2. The germline V gene has CDR1 SGHTA and CDR2 FQGNSA. The CDR3 is made up of 11 amino acids. The chain's CDR3 is CASSSSGRVFF. Full variable domain (outside the CDR3, taken from reference TRBV7-2 and TRBJ2-2): GAGVSQSPSNKVTEKGKDVELRCDPISGHTALYWYRQSLGQGLEFLIYFQGNSAPDKSGLPSDRFSAERTGGSVSTLTIQRTQQEDSAVYLCASSSSGRVFFGEGSRLTVL.

The J gene is TRBJ2-3, the V gene TRBV4-1; TCRdb reports TRBD1, a call that lacks DNA to check it against. This CDR3 has 15 amino acids. Germline assignment: CDR1 MGHRA and CDR2 YSYEKL. CDR3 sequence reads: CASSQGAGITDTQYF.

The chain combines TRBV6-6 with TRBJ2-1; TCRdb selects TRBD2, and the lack of DNA leaves this call unchecked. The CDR3 totals 13 residues. CDR1 and CDR2 (germline): MNHNY, SVGAGI (reference sequence). Here the CDR3 reads CASTSTSYNEQFF.

This chain links TRBV6-1 with TRBJ1-1; the D gene TCRdb calls, TRBD1, cannot be checked with no DNA. Germline V gene lookup returns CDR1 MNHNS and CDR2 SASEGT. This CDR3 spans 16 amino acids. CDR3: CASRRRGTGKGTEAFF.

The rearrangement uses TRBV7-2 and TRBJ1-3. The CDR3 is 16 residues long. CDR1 SGHTA and CDR2 FQGNSA come from the germline V gene. The CDR3 spells CASSLVGLNSGNTIYF. Based on the CDR3 plus reference TRBV7-2 and TRBJ1-3, the full variable domain is GAGVSQSPSNKVTEKGKDVELRCDPISGHTALYWYRQSLGQGLEFLIYFQGNSAPDKSGLPSDRFSAERTGGSVSTLTIQRTQQEDSAVYLCASSLVGLNSGNTIYFGEGSWLTVV.

The rearrangement uses TRBV7-9 and TRBJ1-6; TCRdb's D call, TRBD1, is unchecked because there is no DNA. This CDR3 is built from 16 residues. Germline V gene lookup returns CDR1 SEHNR and CDR2 FQNEAQ (reference sequence). This chain's CDR3 is CASSLQGGSYNSPLHF.

The chain recombines TRBV9 with TRBJ2-1; the D call from TCRdb, TRBD1, cannot be confirmed without DNA. This CDR3 has 15 residues. Germline values: CDR1 SGDLS, CDR2 YYNGEE. This CDR3 reads CASSVRDRAFNEQFF.

The chain employs TRBV7-8 and TRBJ2-7. Germline V gene data show CDR1 as SGHVS and CDR2 as FQNEAQ. The CDR3 contains 12 residues. The CDR3 protein is CASSLANREQYF.

The gene calls are TRBV6-1 and TRBJ2-7; TCRdb's D call, TRBD2, is unchecked because there is no DNA. Germline assignment: CDR1 MNHNS and CDR2 SASEGT. The CDR3 extends over 14 amino acids. This CDR3 reads CASSHPGLSYEQYF.

The CDR3 protein is CSALGRTEAFF. The J gene is TRBJ1-1, the V gene TRBV20-1. Germline CDR1 reads DFQATT; CDR2 reads SNEGSKA (reference sequence). The CDR3 is made up of 11 amino acids.

This rearrangement joins TRBV28 to TRBJ2-1; the TCRdb D gene call, TRBD1, has no DNA to confirm it. The CDR3 extends over 13 amino acids. Germline CDR1 and CDR2: MDHEN and SYDVKM. CDR3 region: CASSLVGENEQFF.

CDR3 sequence: CASSGGVNEKLFF. This chain uses TRBV18 with TRBJ1-4. CDR1 and CDR2 (germline): KGHSH, LQKENI. The CDR3 totals 13 residues.

This sequence joins TRBV5-1 and TRBJ2-7; lacking DNA, the TRBD1 call made by TCRdb goes unchecked. The CDR3 runs to 16 residues. Germline CDR1 and CDR2: SGHRS and YFSETQ. This CDR3 is CASSPRDGPLTYEQYF.

The V call is TRBV6-1, the J call TRBJ2-3; TCRdb reports TRBD2, a call that lacks DNA to check it against. The CDR3 has 15 residues. CDR1 MNHNS and CDR2 SASEGT come from the germline V gene. The CDR3: CASTPGLAGTDTQYF.